Presented here are 32 T cell receptor beta chains from one specimen sequenced in a study of blood T cell repertoires in COVID-19. Only in-frame clones appear in the TCRdb table, and some are missing; sequencing was by immunoSEQ multiplex PCR. The sample carries a few hundred thousand clones, about 87% recorded once. Source material: PBMCs or T cells enriched from blood (not recorded which). Receptors originate from a woman aged 40 to 50 with acute COVID-19.

This clone was detected once. The chain recombines TRBV4-3 with TRBJ2-2, with 10 bases matching TRBD2. CDR3 length: 18 residues. The V gene end was trimmed by 1 base and the J gene end by 2 bases; junction bases not matched to a gene: 7. The V gene's germline CDR1 is LGHNA and CDR2 YSLEER. The CDR3 here is CASSQGAAGGYNTGELFF. Here the CDR3 DNA reads TGCGCCAGCAGCCAAGGGGCAGCGGGAGGGTATAACACCGGGGAGCTGTTTTTT.

The J gene is TRBJ2-3, the V gene TRBV27; TRBD2 matches 8 bases. The CDR3 loop spans 15 amino acids. Germline V CDR1 and CDR2: MNHEY, SMNVEV (reference sequence). V lost 6 bases, J lost 5 bases, and 10 bases stayed unmatched. In DNA form, the CDR3 reads TGTGCCAGCAGCGTCGGGGGTAGCGGGATAGATACGCAGTATTTT. It is translated as CASSVGGSGIDTQYF.

The V and J genes are TRBV19 and TRBJ1-3; the match to TRBD1 covers 9 bases. The germline V gene encodes CDR1 LNHDA and CDR2 SQIVND (reference sequence). Germline trimming cut 6 bases from V and 0 bases from J; bases unmatched to any gene: 6. There are 16 residues in the CDR3. CDR3 DNA sequence: TGTGCCAGTAGCGACAGGGGGGGAAGCTCTGGAAACACCATATATTTT. It specifies CASSDRGGSSGNTIYF.

This chain joins TRBV18 and TRBJ2-5; TRBD2 matches at 9 bases. Germline values: CDR1 KGHSH, CDR2 LQKENI. The ends lost 2 bases at V and 5 bases at J; junction bases unmatched: 9. This CDR3 region has 16 residues. The CDR3 sequence is CASSPSASGTRETQYF. The CDR3, as DNA: TGTGCCAGCTCACCATCCGCTAGCGGGACCCGGGAGACCCAGTACTTC.

V is TRBV5-6 and J is TRBJ2-1; D is possibly TRBD1 (5 bases). Germline V gene sequence: CDR1 SGHDT, CDR2 YYEEEE. Trimming took off 4 bases at V and 5 bases at J, with 10 bases between the two ends. CDR3 length: 13 residues. The CDR3 nucleotides are TGTGCCAGCAGCCTACAGGTGAACAATGAGCAGTTCTTC. As protein: CASSLQVNNEQFF.

The chain employs TRBV11-3 and TRBJ2-3, with D tentatively TRBD1 (7 bases). The germline gives CDR1 SGHNT, CDR2 YENEEA. CDR3 length: 13 residues. Trimming took off 3 bases at V and 4 bases at J, with 8 bases between the two ends. This chain's CDR3 is CASSFRGADTQYF. CDR3 DNA sequence: TGTGCCAGCAGCTTCAGGGGGGCAGATACGCAGTATTTT.

The CDR3 nucleotides read TGTGCCAGCAGCGTAGCAGGGACAGGGGACGCACCCCTCCACTTT. It specifies CASSVAGTGDAPLHF. The V call is TRBV9, the J call TRBJ1-6; 10 nucleotides match TRBD1. Trimming took 0 bases from V and 11 from J; bases not matched to a gene: 5. The germline gives CDR1 SGDLS, CDR2 YYNGEE. This CDR3 has 15 amino acids.

Comments on this clone: At one end, the junction sequence differs from germline, possibly due to a read error. CDR3 residues: CASTQKGDGVLMNTEAFF. In nucleotides, the CDR3 is TGCGCCAGCACCCAAAAGGGAGATGGAGTTCTCATGAACACTGAAGCTTTCTTT. J is TRBJ1-1 and V is TRBV4-1; D is unresolved. The CDR3 spans 18 residues. Germline assignment: CDR1 MGHRA and CDR2 YSYEKL.

This chain links TRBV3-1 (or the pseudogene TRBV3-2) with TRBJ2-3; possible D gene TRBD1, 5 bases. Germline V CDR1 and CDR2: LGHDT, YNNKEL (reference sequence). CDR3 length: 17 residues. V lost 0 bases to trimming and J lost 0 bases, with 13 bases between them. This CDR3 reads CASSQDLRALSTDTQYF. The CDR3 DNA follows: TGTGCCAGCAGCCAAGATCTCAGGGCTCTTAGCACAGATACGCAGTATTTT.

This clone was recorded a few times. The chain has TRBV7-2 and TRBJ2-1; 9 bases agree with TRBD2. Germline V CDR1 and CDR2: SGHTA, FQGNSA. The CDR3 contains 16 residues. V trimming: 2 bases; J trimming: 2 bases; junction bases outside the gene matches: 4. The CDR3 region has the DNA TGTGCCAGCAGCTTACAAGCGGGGGGCCCCTACAATGAGCAGTTCTTC. Its translation: CASSLQAGGPYNEQFF. Full variable domain (missing parts from reference TRBV7-2 and TRBJ2-1): GAGVSQSPSNKVTEKGKDVELRCDPISGHTALYWYRQSLGQGLEFLIYFQGNSAPDKSGLPSDRFSAERTGGSVSTLTIQRTQQEDSAVYLCASSLQAGGPYNEQFFGPGTRLTVL.

The chain joins TRBV7-9 to TRBJ2-1; 9 bases are shared with TRBD1. V lost 4 bases, J lost 7 bases, and 8 bases stayed unmatched. Per the germline V gene, CDR1 is SEHNR and CDR2 is FQNEAQ (reference sequence). The CDR3 consists of 15 residues. The CDR3 DNA is TGTGCCAGCAGCTACCGGGACAGGGAGGGGAATGAGCAGTTCTTC. It specifies CASSYRDREGNEQFF.

The CDR3 loop is CASSRTGVAHYGYTF. CDR3 sequence (DNA): TGTGCCAGCAGTCGGACAGGAGTCGCGCACTATGGCTACACCTTC. The gene calls are TRBV2 and TRBJ1-2; 7 bases are shared with TRBD1. Germline trimming cut 5 bases from V and 3 bases from J; bases unmatched to any gene: 9. The CDR3 has 15 amino acids. Looked up from germline, CDR1 is SNHLY and CDR2 is FYNNEI.

The V gene is TRBV2, the J gene TRBJ2-1; 7 positions match TRBD2. With 11 bases clipped from V and 7 bases from J, the junction kept 23 bases outside the gene matches. Germline V CDR1 and CDR2: SNHLY, FYNNEI. The CDR3 runs to 17 residues. The CDR3: CAAFEPSGEKGWNEQFF. In nucleotides, the CDR3 is TGTGCCGCCTTCGAACCTAGCGGAGAGAAGGGCTGGAATGAGCAGTTCTTC. The variable domain in full, completed from reference TRBV2 and TRBJ2-1, reads EPEVTQTPSHQVTQMGQEVILRCVPISNHLYFYWYRQILGQKVEFLVSFYNNEISEKSEIFDDQFSVERPDGSNFTLKIRSTKLEDSAMYFCAAFEPSGEKGWNEQFFGPGTRLTVL.

This chain uses TRBV6-5 with TRBJ2-1; D call uncertain. The CDR3 totals 13 residues. V dropped 2 bases and J dropped 4 bases, with 6 bases sitting between them. CDR1 is MNHEY, CDR2 SVGAGI, per germline. CDR3 nucleotide sequence: TGTGCCAGCAGTTACAACGGTTACAATGAGCAGTTCTTC. Its protein is CASSYNGYNEQFF.

This chain uses TRBV5-1 with TRBJ2-1; TRBD2 is a possible D gene (6 bases). Trimming removed 4 bases from V and 10 bases from J, with 18 bases in between. The germline CDR1 and CDR2 sequences are SGHRS and YFSETQ. This CDR3 is built from 14 residues. The CDR3 region has the DNA TGCGCCAGCAGCCCTGCGGGACTCCCCACGGAGCAGTTCTTC. It is translated as CASSPAGLPTEQFF. Full variable domain (rest looked up from reference TRBV5-1 and TRBJ2-1): KAGVTQTPRYLIKTRGQQVTLSCSPISGHRSVSWYQQTPGQGLQFLFEYFSETQRNKGNFPGRFSGRQFSNSRSEMNVSTLELGDSALYLCASSPAGLPTEQFFGPGTRLTVL.

The chain carries TRBV28 and TRBJ2-5; 7 bases are shared with TRBD1. Looked up from germline, CDR1 is MDHEN and CDR2 is SYDVKM. This CDR3 spans 15 amino acids. V lost 6 bases and J lost 4; bases outside the gene matches: 11. The CDR3 DNA follows: TGTGCCAGCAGCCCCGGCGACAGGGAGCGAGAGACCCAGTACTTC. Residues: CASSPGDRERETQYF. Full variable domain (rest looked up from reference TRBV28 and TRBJ2-5): DVKVTQSSRYLVKRTGEKVFLECVQDMDHENMFWYRQDPGLGLRLIYFSYDVKMKEKGDIPEGYSVSREKKERFSLILESASTNQTSMYLCASSPGDRERETQYFGPGTRLLVL.

V is TRBV7-9 and J is TRBJ1-2; 8 nucleotides line up with TRBD1. Trimming took 5 bases from V and 7 from J; bases not matched to a gene: 6. The V gene's germline CDR1 is SEHNR and CDR2 FQNEAQ (reference sequence). The CDR3 totals 13 residues. Here the CDR3 DNA reads TGTGCCAGCAGCGAAAGGACAGGGTTTGGCTACACCTTC. Its translation: CASSERTGFGYTF. Combining the CDR3 with reference TRBV7-9 and TRBJ1-2 gives the whole variable domain DTGVSQNPRHKITKRGQNVTFRCDPISEHNRLYWYRQTLGQGPEFLTYFQNEAQLEKSRLLSDRFSAERPKGSFSTLEIQRTEQGDSAMYLCASSERTGFGYTFGSGTRLTVV.

The chain combines TRBV7-8 with TRBJ2-5; maybe TRBD2 (5 bases). V was shortened by 4 bases and J by 5 bases, with 14 bases between the two germline ends. The CDR3 sequence is 14 residues long. From germline, CDR1 is SGHVS and CDR2 FQNEAQ. DNA of the CDR3: TGTGCCAGCAGCTCGATCAGAGGGAAGGAGACCCAGTACTTC. Translating gives CASSSIRGKETQYF. Combining the CDR3 with reference TRBV7-8 and TRBJ2-5 gives the whole variable domain GAGVSQSPRYKVAKRGQDVALRCDPISGHVSLFWYQQALGQGPEFLTYFQNEAQLDKSGLPSDRFFAERPEGSVSTLKIQRTQQEDSAVYLCASSSIRGKETQYFGPGTRLLVL.

The V and J genes are TRBV10-3 and TRBJ2-1; 8 nucleotides line up with TRBD1. Per germline, CDR1 ENHRY and CDR2 SYGVKD. V was clipped by 3 bases and J by 6 bases; unmatched bases: 7. The length of the CDR3 is 15 residues. The CDR3 is CAISEVDRVGNEQFF. In nucleotides, the CDR3 is TGTGCCATCAGTGAAGTGGACAGGGTAGGCAATGAGCAGTTCTTC.

The V and J genes are TRBV7-8 and TRBJ2-3, with 11 bases that match TRBD2. The CDR3 spans 19 residues. From germline, CDR1 is SGHVS and CDR2 FQNEAQ. V shed 6 bases, J shed 1 base, and the junction held 15 bases outside the gene matches. The CDR3 DNA is TGTGCCAGCAGGTTGCGTCCGGGACTAGCGGATTCTCGCACAGATACGCAGTATTTT. Translating it yields CASRLRPGLADSRTDTQYF.

The chain recombines TRBV5-1 with TRBJ1-1; D is ambiguous. Germline V gene lookup returns CDR1 SGHRS and CDR2 YFSETQ. This CDR3 spans 15 amino acids. The V and J ends lost 0 bases and 0 bases respectively, with 9 bases between them. DNA for the CDR3: TGCGCCAGCAGCTTGGTTGTGGGCGTGAACACTGAAGCTTTCTTT. Protein: CASSLVVGVNTEAFF.

This clone was recorded only once. This chain joins TRBV10-3 and TRBJ1-1, with a weak D call TRBD1 (5 bases). The CDR3 is 13 residues long. Deletions cut 6 bases from V and 7 bases from J, with 15 bases between. Germline-derived CDR1 and CDR2 are ENHRY and SYGVKD. CDR3 nucleotides: TGTGCCATCAGCCAAAGGGGAATCGATGAAGCTTTCTTT. This codes for CAISQRGIDEAFF.

The chain combines TRBV2 with TRBJ1-4, with 7 positions matching TRBD1. The germline V gene encodes CDR1 SNHLY and CDR2 FYNNEI. V shed 6 bases, J shed 0 bases, and the junction held 10 bases outside the gene matches. The CDR3 covers 17 residues. For the CDR3, the DNA is TGTGCCAGCAGCGGAGCCGGGACAGCTGCAACTAATGAAAAACTGTTTTTT. It codes for CASSGAGTAATNEKLFF.

This sequence joins TRBV18 and TRBJ1-2; TRBD1 might be the D (5 bases). Per the germline V gene, CDR1 is KGHSH and CDR2 is LQKENI. Trimming left V 2 bases short and J 6 bases short, with 10 bases between. CDR3 length: 13 residues. In DNA form, the CDR3 reads TGTGCCAGCTCACCAAGCAGGGAAGATGGCTACACCTTC. Its translation is CASSPSREDGYTF.

The gene calls are TRBV12-3 or TRBV12-4 and TRBJ2-1; perhaps TRBD1 as D (5 bases). The CDR3 runs 13 residues. Trimming took off 5 bases at V and 6 bases at J, with 11 bases between the two ends. DNA of the CDR3: TGTGCCAGCAGTCCGACAGAGTTCAATGAGCAGTTCTTC. Its protein is CASSPTEFNEQFF.

This clone was recorded only once. This rearrangement joins TRBV28 to TRBJ2-2; D is possibly TRBD1 (5 bases). Germline V gene data show CDR1 as MDHEN and CDR2 as SYDVKM. The germline V and J ends were trimmed by 8 bases and 2 bases, with 12 bases remaining between them. The CDR3 spans 14 residues. CDR3 in amino acids: CASRRQSNTGELFF. For the CDR3, the DNA is TGTGCCAGCCGTAGACAGTCCAACACCGGGGAGCTGTTTTTT.

V and J are TRBV2 and TRBJ1-1; 8 bases match TRBD1. CDR1 and CDR2 from the germline V gene are SNHLY and FYNNEI. V shed 6 bases and J 1 base; nucleotides not matched to a gene: 4. The CDR3 extends over 14 amino acids. The CDR3 protein is CASSKDRANTEAFF. CDR3 coding DNA: TGTGCCAGCAGCAAGGACAGGGCGAACACTGAAGCTTTCTTT.

With regard to this clone: This specimen includes other DNA sequences encoding the same CDR3. The chain joins TRBV6-1 to TRBJ1-1; D might be TRBD1 (5 bases). This CDR3 region has 14 residues. The germline V gene encodes CDR1 MNHNS and CDR2 SASEGT. Trimming removed 2 bases from V and 1 base from J, with 8 bases in between. DNA for the CDR3: TGTGCCAGCAGTGAATCGACAGCGAACACTGAAGCTTTCTTT. This sequence encodes CASSESTANTEAFF.

V usage is TRBV10-3 and J usage is TRBJ2-5; D call uncertain. Trimming left V 6 bases short and J 7 bases short, with 12 bases between. Germline values: CDR1 ENHRY, CDR2 SYGVKD. CDR3 length: 12 residues. The CDR3 reads CAIRGQVGTQYF. CDR3 coding DNA: TGTGCCATCAGAGGTCAGGTTGGGACCCAGTACTTC.

There are many counts of this clone. V usage is TRBV24-1 and J usage is TRBJ1-2, with D perhaps TRBD1 (6 bases). Germline V gene lookup returns CDR1 KGHDR and CDR2 SFDVKD. V lost 4 bases to trimming and J lost 5 bases, with 10 bases between them. The length of the CDR3 is 13 residues. The CDR3 loop reads CATSDLGQYGYTF. DNA for the CDR3: TGTGCCACCAGTGACCTAGGACAGTATGGCTACACCTTC.

This chain connects TRBV20-1 to TRBJ2-5; tentative D call: TRBD1 (6 bases). V gave up 3 bases and J gave up 1 base, with 9 bases separating them. The CDR3 covers 13 residues. The germline V gene has CDR1 DFQATT and CDR2 SNEGSKA (reference sequence). The CDR3 loop reads CSASSRGQETQYF. CDR3 nucleotides: TGCAGTGCTAGTTCCAGGGGCCAAGAGACCCAGTACTTC.

In DNA, the CDR3 is TGTGTCTCGAGACGGGGAGCCTACAATGAGCAGTTCTTC. Its translation: CVSRRGAYNEQFF. The chain uses TRBV27 and TRBJ2-1, with D tentatively TRBD2 (5 bases). CDR3 length: 13 residues. CDR1 MNHEY and CDR2 SMNVEV come from the germline V gene (reference sequence).